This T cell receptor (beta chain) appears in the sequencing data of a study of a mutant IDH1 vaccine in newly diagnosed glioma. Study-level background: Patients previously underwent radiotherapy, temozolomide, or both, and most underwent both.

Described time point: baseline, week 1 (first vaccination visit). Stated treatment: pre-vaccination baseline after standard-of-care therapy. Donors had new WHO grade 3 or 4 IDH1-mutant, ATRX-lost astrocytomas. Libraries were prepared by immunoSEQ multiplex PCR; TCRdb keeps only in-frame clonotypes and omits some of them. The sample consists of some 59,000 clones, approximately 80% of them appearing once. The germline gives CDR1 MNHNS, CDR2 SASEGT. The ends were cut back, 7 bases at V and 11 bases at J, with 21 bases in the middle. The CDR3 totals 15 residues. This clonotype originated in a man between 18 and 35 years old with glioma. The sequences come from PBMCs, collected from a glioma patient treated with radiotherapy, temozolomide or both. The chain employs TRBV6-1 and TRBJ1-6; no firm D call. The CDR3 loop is CASTHGSHDYAPLHF. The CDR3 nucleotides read TGTGCCAGCACCCACGGGTCTCACGACTACGCACCCCTCCACTTT.